This TCR beta chain stems from a study of vaccination effects on CD4 cells after COVID-19. Cultured cells yielded isolated CD4+ T cells after more than nine days. As concerns this clone: As yet, its antigen is unknown.

TCRdb's copy holds only in-frame clones and misses some; the assay was immunoSEQ multiplex PCR. Here the sample spans roughly 29,000 clones, about 62% being singletons. The specimen was CD4+ T cells from PBMCs cultured without peptide, collected before COVID-19 vaccination. The clonotype originates from a human donor who received a COVID-19 vaccine.

CDR3 in DNA: TGCAGCGCATCGGGACTAGCGGGAAAAACAGATACGCAGTATTTT. Translated, it gives CSASGLAGKTDTQYF. V and J are TRBV29-1 and TRBJ2-3; TRBD2 matches 13 bases. The junction had 7 bases not matched to a gene; V was cut back by 7 bases and J by 3 bases. Germline CDR1 is SQVTM and CDR2 is ANQGSEA. The CDR3 covers 15 residues.